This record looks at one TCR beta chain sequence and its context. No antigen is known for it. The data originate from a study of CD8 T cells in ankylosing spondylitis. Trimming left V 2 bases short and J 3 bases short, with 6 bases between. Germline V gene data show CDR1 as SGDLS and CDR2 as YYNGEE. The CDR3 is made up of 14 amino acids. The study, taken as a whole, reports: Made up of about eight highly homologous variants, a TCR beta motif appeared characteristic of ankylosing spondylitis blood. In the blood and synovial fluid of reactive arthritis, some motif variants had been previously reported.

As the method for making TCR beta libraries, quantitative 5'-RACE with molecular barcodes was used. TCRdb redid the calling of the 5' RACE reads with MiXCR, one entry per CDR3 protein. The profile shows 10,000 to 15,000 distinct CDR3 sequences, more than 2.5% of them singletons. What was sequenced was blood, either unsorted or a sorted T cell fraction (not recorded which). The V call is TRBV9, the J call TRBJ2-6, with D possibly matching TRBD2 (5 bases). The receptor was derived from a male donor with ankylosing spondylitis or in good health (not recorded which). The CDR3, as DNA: TGTGCCAGCAGCGTCGAGGGTGGGGCCAACGTCCTGACTTTC. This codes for CASSVEGGANVLTF.